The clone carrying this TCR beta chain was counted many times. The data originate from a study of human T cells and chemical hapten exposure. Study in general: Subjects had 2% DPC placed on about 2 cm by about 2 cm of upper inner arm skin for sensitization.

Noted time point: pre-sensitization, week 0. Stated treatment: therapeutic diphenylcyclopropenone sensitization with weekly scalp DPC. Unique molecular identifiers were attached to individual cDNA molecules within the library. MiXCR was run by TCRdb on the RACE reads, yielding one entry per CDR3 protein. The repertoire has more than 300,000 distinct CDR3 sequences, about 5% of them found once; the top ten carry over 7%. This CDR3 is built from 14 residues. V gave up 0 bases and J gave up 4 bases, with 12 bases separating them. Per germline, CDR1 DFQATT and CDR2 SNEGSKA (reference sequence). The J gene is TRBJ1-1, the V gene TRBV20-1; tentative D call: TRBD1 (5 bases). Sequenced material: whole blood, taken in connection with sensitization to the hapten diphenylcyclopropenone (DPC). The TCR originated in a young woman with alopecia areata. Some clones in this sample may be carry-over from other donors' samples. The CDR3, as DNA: TGCAGTGCTAGAGATCCTTTTGACAGCACTGAAGCTTTCTTT. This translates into CSARDPFDSTEAFF.